This entry concerns a single TCR beta chain. This entry is derived from a study of T-cell memory formation after mild COVID-19. CDR3 size: 18 residues. With 4 bases clipped from V and 4 bases from J, the junction kept 13 bases outside the gene matches. CDR1 and CDR2 (germline): KGHDR, SFDVKD. TCRdb used MiXCR to reprocess the 5' RACE reads, holding one entry per CDR3 protein. The sample yields 500,000 to 600,000 distinct CDR3 sequences, roughly 18% seen once. The TCR comes from an adult woman who had mild COVID-19 (a few samples of this study predate the infection). Cell type and time point are not known. The sample comprised PBMCs or a T cell subset sorted from them (not recorded which). The genes are TRBV24-1 and TRBJ2-3; 10 positions agree with TRBD2. The CDR3 DNA follows: TGTGCCACCAGTGACCCCTACGCCGGGACTAGCGTGGCAGATACGCAGTATTTT. This translates into CATSDPYAGTSVADTQYF.